There are a few counts of the clone carrying this T cell receptor beta chain. The target antigen is unknown. RNA transcripts were the template for amplifying TCR beta CDR3 regions. Researchers ran a first-round RT-PCR on the TCR CDR3 using the HTBI primer set. TCRdb analysed the multiplex PCR reads with MiXCR anew, one entry per CDR3 protein. The sample carries roughly 800,000 distinct CDR3 sequences, about two fifths recorded once. Stable Graves' hyperthyroidism meant no ophthalmopathy progression within 18 months. The data belong to a study of T cells in Graves' hyperthyroidism and ophthalmopathy. The CDR3 covers 14 residues. Germline CDR1 and CDR2: SQVTM and ANQGSEA. The ends were cut back, 5 bases at V and 3 bases at J, with 16 bases in the middle. Regarding the study as a whole: Ophthalmopathy was told apart from stable hyperthyroidism by a 13 V-J model. Most thyroid-expanded clonotypes above 0.001 were also found in blood.

This chain uses TRBV29-1 with TRBJ1-1, with D unresolved. This TCR derives from a man younger than 35 with Graves' hyperthyroidism. The source material was blood. The CDR3 loop is CSVWVGAADTEAFF. The CDR3 DNA is TGCAGCGTTTGGGTAGGCGCCGCAGACACTGAAGCTTTCTTT.